This T cell receptor (beta chain) was captured by sequencing in a study of CD8 T cells in ankylosing spondylitis. Study-level points and caveats: It was reported that disease-linked clones were significantly enriched in matched ankylosing spondylitis synovial fluid. It appeared that ankylosing spondylitis blood was characterized by a TCR beta motif of several highly homologous variants.

TCRdb re-analysed the 5' RACE reads in MiXCR, keeping a single row per CDR3 protein. Of over 600,000 distinct CDR3 sequences in the sample, around 20% are singletons; the top ten hold approximately 18%. The table lists this clonotype with many counts. Antigen: not known. Sequencing was carried out using blood, either unsorted or a sorted T cell fraction (not recorded which). The receptor was derived from a male donor with ankylosing spondylitis.

This CDR3 reads CASSQDSNGVTSYEQYF. As DNA, the CDR3 is TGCGCCAGCAGCCAAGATAGTAACGGGGTGACCTCCTACGAGCAGTACTTC. The chain uses TRBV4-3 and TRBJ2-7; D perhaps matches TRBD2 (5 bases). CDR3 length: 17 residues. Germline loops: CDR1 LGHNA, CDR2 YSLEER. V lost 0 bases to trimming and J lost 0 bases, with 15 bases between them.